This T cell receptor beta chain originates from a study of OX40 agonist ivuxolimab in advanced cancers. Looking at the study overall: Prior checkpoint blockade (anti-PD-1, anti-PD-L1 or anti-CTLA-4) was permitted; about 40% had it.

The V segment lost 5 bases and the J segment 3 bases; nucleotides outside the gene matches: 10. CDR3 length: 16 residues. Germline assignment: CDR1 MDHEN and CDR2 SYDVKM. Patients were ineligible given autoimmune disease history or systemic immunosuppression. General study points: Researchers did not establish what antigens the expanded peripheral T cells target. Partial responders treated at 0.1-3.0 mg/kg exhibited clonal expansion among the lowest measured.

Only in-frame clones appear in the TCRdb table, and some are missing; sequencing was by immunoSEQ multiplex PCR. The table shows 35,000 to 45,000 clones, with 89% occurring only once. Details on this clone: What it binds is unknown.

The J gene is TRBJ1-5, the V gene TRBV28, with TRBD1 matching 7 bases. The clonotype originates from an adult with an advanced solid tumor such as melanoma, head and neck, liver or kidney cancer. Source: CD4+ or CD8+ T cells sorted from blood, taken in a trial of the OX40 agonist ivuxolimab. CDR3 in amino acids: CASSLARDRFNQPQHF. The CDR3 DNA is TGTGCCAGCAGTCTAGCCCGGGACAGATTCAATCAGCCCCAGCATTTT.